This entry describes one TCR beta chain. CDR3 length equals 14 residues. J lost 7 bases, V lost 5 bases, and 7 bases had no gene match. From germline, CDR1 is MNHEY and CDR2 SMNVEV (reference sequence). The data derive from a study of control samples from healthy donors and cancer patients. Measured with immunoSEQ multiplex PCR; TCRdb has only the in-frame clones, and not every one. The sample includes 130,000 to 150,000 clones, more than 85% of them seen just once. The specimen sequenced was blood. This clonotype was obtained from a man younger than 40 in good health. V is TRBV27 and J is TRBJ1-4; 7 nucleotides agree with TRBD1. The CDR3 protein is CASSRGTVPEKLFF. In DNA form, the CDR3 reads TGTGCCAGCAGTCGTGGGACAGTTCCTGAAAAACTGTTTTTT.